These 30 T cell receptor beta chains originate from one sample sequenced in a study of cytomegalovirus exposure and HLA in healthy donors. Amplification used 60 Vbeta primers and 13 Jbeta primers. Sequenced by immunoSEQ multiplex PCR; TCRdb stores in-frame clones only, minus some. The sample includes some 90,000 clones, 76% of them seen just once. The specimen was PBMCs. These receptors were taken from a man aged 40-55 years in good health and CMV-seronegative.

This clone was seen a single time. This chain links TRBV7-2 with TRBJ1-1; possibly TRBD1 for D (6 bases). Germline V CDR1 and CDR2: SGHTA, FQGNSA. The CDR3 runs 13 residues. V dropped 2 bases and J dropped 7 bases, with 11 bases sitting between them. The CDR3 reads CASSLTGTLEAFF. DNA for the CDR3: TGTGCCAGCAGCTTAACCGGGACACTTGAAGCTTTCTTT.

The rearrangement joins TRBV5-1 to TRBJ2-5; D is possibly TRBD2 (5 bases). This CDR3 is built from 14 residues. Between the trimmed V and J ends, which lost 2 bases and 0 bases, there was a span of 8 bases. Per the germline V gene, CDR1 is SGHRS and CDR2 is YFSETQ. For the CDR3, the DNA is TGCGCCAGCAGCTTTCTACTAGACCAAGAGACCCAGTACTTC. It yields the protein CASSFLLDQETQYF.

The CDR3 here is CASSRGQGAPGANVLTF. The CDR3 region has the DNA TGCGCCAGCAGCCGTGGACAGGGGGCTCCTGGGGCCAACGTCCTGACTTTC. The gene calls are TRBV4-1 and TRBJ2-6, with 11 nucleotides matching TRBD1. Germline V lookup: CDR1 MGHRA, CDR2 YSYEKL. Losses at the gene ends were 4 bases for V and 2 bases for J; bases not matched to a gene: 4. The CDR3 length is 17 residues.

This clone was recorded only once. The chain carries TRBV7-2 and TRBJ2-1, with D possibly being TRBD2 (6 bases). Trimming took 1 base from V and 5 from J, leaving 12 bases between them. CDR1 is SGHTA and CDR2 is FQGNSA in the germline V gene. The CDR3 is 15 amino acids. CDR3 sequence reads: CASSLVGLPDNEQFF. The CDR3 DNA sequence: TGTGCCAGCAGCTTAGTAGGACTACCAGACAATGAGCAGTTCTTC.

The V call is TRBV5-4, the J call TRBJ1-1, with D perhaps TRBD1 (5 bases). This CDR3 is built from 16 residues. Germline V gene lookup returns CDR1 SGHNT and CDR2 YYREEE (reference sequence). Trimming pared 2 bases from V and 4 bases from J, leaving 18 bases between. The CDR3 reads CASSFNDGGGTTEAFF. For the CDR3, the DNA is TGTGCCAGCAGCTTTAACGATGGGGGGGGGACCACTGAAGCTTTCTTT.

CDR3 sequence reads: CASSYRGEQYF. CDR3 bases: TGTGCCAGCAGCTACAGGGGCGAGCAGTACTTC. The V call is TRBV7-9, the J call TRBJ2-7, with TRBD1 matching 7 bases. This CDR3 has 11 residues. Trimming removed 4 bases from V and 6 bases from J; junction bases left unmatched: 0. Germline values: CDR1 SEHNR, CDR2 FQNEAQ (reference sequence).

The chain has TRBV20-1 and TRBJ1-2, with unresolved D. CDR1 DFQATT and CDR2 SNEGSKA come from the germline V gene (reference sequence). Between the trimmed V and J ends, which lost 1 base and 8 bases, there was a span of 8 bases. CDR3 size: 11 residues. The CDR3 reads CSARGGLGYTF. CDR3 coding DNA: TGCAGTGCTAGAGGAGGGTTAGGCTACACCTTC.

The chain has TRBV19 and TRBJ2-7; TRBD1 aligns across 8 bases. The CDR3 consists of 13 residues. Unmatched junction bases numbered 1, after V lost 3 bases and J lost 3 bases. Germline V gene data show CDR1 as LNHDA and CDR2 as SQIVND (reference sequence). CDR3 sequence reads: CASSMGQVYEQYF. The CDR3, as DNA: TGTGCCAGTAGTATGGGACAGGTCTACGAGCAGTACTTC. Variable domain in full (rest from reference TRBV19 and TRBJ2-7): DGGITQSPKYLFRKEGQNVTLSCEQNLNHDAMYWYRQDPGQGLRLIYYSQIVNDFQKGDIAEGYSVSREKKESFPLTVTSAQKNPTAFYLCASSMGQVYEQYFGPGTRLTVT.

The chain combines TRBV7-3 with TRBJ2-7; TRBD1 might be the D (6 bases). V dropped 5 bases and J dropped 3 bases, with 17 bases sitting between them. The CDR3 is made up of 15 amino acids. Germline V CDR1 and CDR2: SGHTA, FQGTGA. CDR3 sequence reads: CASSPHRDILYEQYF. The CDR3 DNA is TGTGCCAGCAGCCCACACCGGGACATCCTCTACGAGCAGTACTTC.

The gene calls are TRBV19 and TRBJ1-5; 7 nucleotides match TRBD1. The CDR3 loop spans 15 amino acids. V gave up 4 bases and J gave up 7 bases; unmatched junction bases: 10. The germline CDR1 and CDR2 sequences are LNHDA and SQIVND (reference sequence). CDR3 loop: CASSTGQLKGQPQHF. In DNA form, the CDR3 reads TGTGCCAGTAGTACGGGACAGCTAAAGGGGCAGCCCCAGCATTTT.

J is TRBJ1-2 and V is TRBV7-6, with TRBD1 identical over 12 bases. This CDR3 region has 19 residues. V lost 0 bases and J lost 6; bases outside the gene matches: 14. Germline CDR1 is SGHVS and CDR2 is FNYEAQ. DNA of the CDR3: TGTGCCAGCAGCTTAGCCTCCGGGACAGGGGGCAAGGGTAGAGATGGCTACACCTTC. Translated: CASSLASGTGGKGRDGYTF.

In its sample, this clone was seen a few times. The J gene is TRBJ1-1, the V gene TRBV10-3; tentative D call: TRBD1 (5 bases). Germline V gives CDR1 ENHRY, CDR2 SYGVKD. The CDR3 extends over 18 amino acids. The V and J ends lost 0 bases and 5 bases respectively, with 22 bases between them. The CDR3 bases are TGTGCCATCAGTGAGTCAATTCTCCTTGGGGCCCGGGGGACTGAAGCTTTCTTT. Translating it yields CAISESILLGARGTEAFF.

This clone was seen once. CDR3 amino acids: CASSLAGSEQYF. For the CDR3, the DNA is TGCGCCAGCAGCTTGGCGGGTTCCGAGCAGTACTTC. This rearrangement joins TRBV5-1 to TRBJ2-7, with D uncertain. V was shortened by 0 bases and J by 6 bases, with 7 bases between the two germline ends. CDR1 is SGHRS, CDR2 YFSETQ, per germline. The CDR3 contains 12 residues.

The chain's CDR3 is CASRPGQGAAVWTEAFF. Here the CDR3 DNA reads TGTGCCAGCAGGCCCGGACAGGGGGCTGCCGTTTGGACTGAAGCTTTCTTT. The chain uses TRBV27 and TRBJ1-1; 11 bases line up with TRBD1. The germline V gene has CDR1 MNHEY and CDR2 SMNVEV (reference sequence). V shed 6 bases and J 5 bases; nucleotides not matched to a gene: 14. The CDR3 length is 17 residues.

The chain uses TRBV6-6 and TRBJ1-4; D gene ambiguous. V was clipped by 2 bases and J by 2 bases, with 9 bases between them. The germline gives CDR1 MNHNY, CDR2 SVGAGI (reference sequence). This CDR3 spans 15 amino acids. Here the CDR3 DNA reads TGTGCCAGCAGTTACCGTGAACAGACTAATGAAAAACTGTTTTTT. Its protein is CASSYREQTNEKLFF.

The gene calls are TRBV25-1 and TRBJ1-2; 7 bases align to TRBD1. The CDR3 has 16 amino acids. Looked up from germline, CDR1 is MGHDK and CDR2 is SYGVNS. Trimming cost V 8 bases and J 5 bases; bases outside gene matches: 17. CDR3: CASLGRVGTASYGYTF. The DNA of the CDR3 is TGTGCCAGCCTCGGAAGGGTGGGGACAGCGTCATATGGCTACACCTTC.

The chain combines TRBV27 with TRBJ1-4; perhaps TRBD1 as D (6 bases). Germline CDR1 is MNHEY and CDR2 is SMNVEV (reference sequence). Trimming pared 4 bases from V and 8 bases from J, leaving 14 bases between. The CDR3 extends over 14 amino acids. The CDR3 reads CASSSDSHREKLFF. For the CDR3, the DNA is TGTGCCAGCAGTTCGGACAGTCACCGCGAAAAACTGTTTTTT.

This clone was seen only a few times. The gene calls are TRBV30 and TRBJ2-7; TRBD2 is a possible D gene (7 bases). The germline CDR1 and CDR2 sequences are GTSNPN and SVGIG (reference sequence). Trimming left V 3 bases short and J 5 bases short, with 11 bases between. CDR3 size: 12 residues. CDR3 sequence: CAWRGGGHEQYF. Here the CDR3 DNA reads TGTGCCTGGAGAGGGGGGGGCCACGAGCAGTACTTC.

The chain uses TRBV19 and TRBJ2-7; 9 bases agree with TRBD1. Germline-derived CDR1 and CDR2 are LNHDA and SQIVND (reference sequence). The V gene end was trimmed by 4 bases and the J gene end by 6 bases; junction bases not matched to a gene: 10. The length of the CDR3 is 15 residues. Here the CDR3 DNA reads TGTGCCAGTAGTAGCCTTACGGGACAGGGTTCCGAGCAGTACTTC. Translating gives CASSSLTGQGSEQYF.

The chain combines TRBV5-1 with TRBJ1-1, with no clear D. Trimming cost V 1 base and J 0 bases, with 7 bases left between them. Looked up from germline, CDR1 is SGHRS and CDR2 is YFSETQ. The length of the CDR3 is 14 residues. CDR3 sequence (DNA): TGCGCCAGCAGCTTGACGTACTTGAACACTGAAGCTTTCTTT. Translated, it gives CASSLTYLNTEAFF.

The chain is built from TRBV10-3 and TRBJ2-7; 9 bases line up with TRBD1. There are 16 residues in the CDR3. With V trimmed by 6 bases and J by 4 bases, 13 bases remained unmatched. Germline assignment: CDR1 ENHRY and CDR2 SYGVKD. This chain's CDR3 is CAISLNPRQGGYEQYF. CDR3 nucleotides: TGTGCCATCAGCCTAAATCCGAGACAGGGGGGGTACGAGCAGTACTTC.

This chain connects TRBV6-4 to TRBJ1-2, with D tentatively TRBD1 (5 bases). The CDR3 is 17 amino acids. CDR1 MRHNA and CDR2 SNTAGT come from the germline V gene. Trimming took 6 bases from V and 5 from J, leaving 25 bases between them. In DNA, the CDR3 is TGTGCCAGCAGGCTCCTCCTGACGGAGTACAGGCTGTATGGCTACACCTTC. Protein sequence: CASRLLLTEYRLYGYTF.

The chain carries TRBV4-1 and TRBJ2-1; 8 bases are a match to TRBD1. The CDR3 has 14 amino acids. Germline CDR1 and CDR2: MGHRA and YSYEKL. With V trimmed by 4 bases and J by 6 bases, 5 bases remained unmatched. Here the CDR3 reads CASSRPGQANEQFF. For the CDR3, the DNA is TGCGCCAGCAGCCGGCCGGGACAGGCCAATGAGCAGTTCTTC.

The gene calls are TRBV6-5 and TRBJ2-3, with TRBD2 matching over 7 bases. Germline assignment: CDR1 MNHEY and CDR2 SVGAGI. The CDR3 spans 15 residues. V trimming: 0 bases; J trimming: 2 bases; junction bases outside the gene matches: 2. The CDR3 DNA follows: TGTGCCAGCAGTTACTCGGGACTACCCACAGATACGCAGTATTTT. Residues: CASSYSGLPTDTQYF.

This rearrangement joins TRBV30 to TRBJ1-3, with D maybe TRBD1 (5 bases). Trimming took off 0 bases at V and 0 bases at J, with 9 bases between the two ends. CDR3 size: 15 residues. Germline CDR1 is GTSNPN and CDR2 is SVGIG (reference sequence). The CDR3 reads CAWSVGQSSGNTIYF. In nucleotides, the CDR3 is TGTGCCTGGAGTGTCGGACAAAGCTCTGGAAACACCATATATTTT.

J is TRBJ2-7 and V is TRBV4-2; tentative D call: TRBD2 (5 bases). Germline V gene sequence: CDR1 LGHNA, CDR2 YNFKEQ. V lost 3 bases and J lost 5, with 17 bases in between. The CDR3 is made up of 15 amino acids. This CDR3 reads CASSHEGEGSDEQYF. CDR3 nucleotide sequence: TGTGCCAGCAGCCACGAGGGAGAAGGTAGCGACGAGCAGTACTTC.

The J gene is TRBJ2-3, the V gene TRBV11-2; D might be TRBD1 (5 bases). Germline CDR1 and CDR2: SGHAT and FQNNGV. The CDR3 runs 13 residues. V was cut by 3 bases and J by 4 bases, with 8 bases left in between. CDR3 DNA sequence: TGTGCCAGCAGCTTGGCAGGGCCAGATACGCAGTATTTT. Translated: CASSLAGPDTQYF.

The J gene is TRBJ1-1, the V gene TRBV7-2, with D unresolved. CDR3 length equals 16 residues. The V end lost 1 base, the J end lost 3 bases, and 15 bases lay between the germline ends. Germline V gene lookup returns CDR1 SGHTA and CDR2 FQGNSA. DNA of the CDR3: TGTGCCAGCAGCTTAGGGGGTCGGGGTTTGTACACTGAAGCTTTCTTT. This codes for CASSLGGRGLYTEAFF.

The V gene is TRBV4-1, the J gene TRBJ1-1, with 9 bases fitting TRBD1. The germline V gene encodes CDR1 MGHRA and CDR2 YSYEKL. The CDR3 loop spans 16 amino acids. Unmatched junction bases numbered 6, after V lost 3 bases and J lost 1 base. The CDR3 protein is CASSHGQGPSNTEAFF. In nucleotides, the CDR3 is TGCGCCAGCAGCCACGGACAGGGGCCATCGAACACTGAAGCTTTCTTT.

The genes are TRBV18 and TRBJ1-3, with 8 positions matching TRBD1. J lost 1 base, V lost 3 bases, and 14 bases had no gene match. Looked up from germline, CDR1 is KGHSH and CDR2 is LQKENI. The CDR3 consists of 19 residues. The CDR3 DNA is TGTGCCAGCTCACCCCTCGCCCTGGAACAGGGGGATTCTGGAAACACCATATATTTT. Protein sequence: CASSPLALEQGDSGNTIYF.